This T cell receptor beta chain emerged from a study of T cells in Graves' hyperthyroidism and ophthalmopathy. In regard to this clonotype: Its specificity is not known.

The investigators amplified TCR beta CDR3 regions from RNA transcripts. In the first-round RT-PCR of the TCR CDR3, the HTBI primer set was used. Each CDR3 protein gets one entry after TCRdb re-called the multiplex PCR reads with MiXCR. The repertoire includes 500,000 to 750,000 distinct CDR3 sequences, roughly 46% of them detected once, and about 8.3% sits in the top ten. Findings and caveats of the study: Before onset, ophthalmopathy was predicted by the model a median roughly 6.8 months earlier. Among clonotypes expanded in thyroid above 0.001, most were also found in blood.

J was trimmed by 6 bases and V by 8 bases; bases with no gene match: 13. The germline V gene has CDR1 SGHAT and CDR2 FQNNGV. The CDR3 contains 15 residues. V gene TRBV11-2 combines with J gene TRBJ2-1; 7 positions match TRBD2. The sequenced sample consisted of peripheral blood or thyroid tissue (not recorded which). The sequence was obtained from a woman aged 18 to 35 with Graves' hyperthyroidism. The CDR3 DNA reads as TGTGCCAGCCGAAGTTGGGGGAGGGTCTCCAATGAGCAGTTCTTC. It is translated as CASRSWGRVSNEQFF.